This T cell receptor (beta chain) appears in the sequencing data of a study of T cells in Graves' hyperthyroidism and ophthalmopathy. The V gene lost 1 base and the J gene lost 11 bases, with 18 bases spanning the gap. The CDR3 consists of 16 residues. Germline V lookup: CDR1 LGHDT, CDR2 YNNKEL (reference sequence). There were TCR beta CDR3 regions amplified from RNA transcripts. HTBI primers were the set used in a first-round RT-PCR of the TCR CDR3. TCRdb re-called the multiplex PCR reads with MiXCR, one entry per CDR3 protein. Of fewer than 650,000 distinct CDR3 sequences listed, about 15% were seen once; the top ten hold approximately 5.7%. Any symptoms of ophthalmopathy came after the first hyperthyroidism diagnosis, from which the blood sample dates. Comment on this clonotype: The antigen is not known.

The study's findings and limits: In the analysis, a 13 V-J model separated ophthalmopathy from stable hyperthyroidism. Most expanded thyroid clonotypes above 0.001 also appeared in blood.

This rearrangement joins TRBV3-1 to TRBJ1-6; TRBD1 might be the D (5 bases). The TCR comes from a woman in her twenties or thirties with Graves' hyperthyroidism that later progressed to Graves' ophthalmopathy. Sequencing used blood. CDR3 nucleotides: TGTGCCAGCAGCCAAGGAAGATGGGCTGGGGGGGCACCCCTCCACTTT. It is translated as CASSQGRWAGGAPLHF.